This passage covers 8 T cell receptor beta chains from one sample sequenced in a study of blood T cell repertoires in COVID-19. Profiling relied on immunoSEQ multiplex PCR, and the TCRdb table lists in-frame clones only, not all of them. The sample consists of 45,000 to 65,000 clones, roughly 90% of them appearing once. What was sequenced was peripheral blood. These receptors were taken from a man older than 75 in a cohort sampled during active COVID-19.

The chain has TRBV5-1 and TRBJ1-5; D is unclear. Between the trimmed V and J ends, which lost 4 bases and 0 bases, there was a span of 14 bases. The CDR3 runs 16 residues. Germline CDR1 is SGHRS and CDR2 is YFSETQ. CDR3 residues: CASSPGEIGSNQPQHF. The CDR3 DNA is TGCGCCAGCAGCCCCGGGGAGATTGGTAGCAATCAGCCCCAGCATTTT.

The chain joins TRBV5-8 to TRBJ1-1, with D perhaps TRBD1 (6 bases). The CDR3 has 14 residues. V lost 1 base and J lost 6, with 13 bases in between. CDR1 SGHTS and CDR2 YDEGEE come from the germline V gene. CDR3 sequence: CASSLSQGFPEAFF. CDR3 DNA: TGTGCCAGCAGCTTGTCCCAGGGGTTCCCTGAAGCTTTCTTT.

The chain recombines TRBV28 with TRBJ1-1, with TRBD1 identical over 9 bases. With 5 bases clipped from V and 3 bases from J, the junction kept 7 bases outside the gene matches. CDR3 length: 15 residues. CDR1 is MDHEN, CDR2 SYDVKM, per germline. The chain's CDR3 is CASSELQGADTEAFF. CDR3 sequence (DNA): TGTGCCAGCAGTGAGTTACAGGGGGCAGACACTGAAGCTTTCTTT.

The chain couples TRBV18 to TRBJ1-3; TRBD1 might be the D (6 bases). V was cut by 3 bases and J by 0 bases, with 6 bases left in between. The CDR3 runs to 14 residues. CDR1 and CDR2 from the germline V gene are KGHSH and LQKENI. The chain's CDR3 is CASSPDSSGNTIYF. CDR3 in DNA: TGTGCCAGCTCACCGGACAGCTCTGGAAACACCATATATTTT. Filled out from reference TRBV18 and TRBJ1-3, the complete variable domain reads NAGVMQNPRHLVRRRGQEARLRCSPMKGHSHVYWYRQLPEEGLKFMVYLQKENIIDESGMPKERFSAEFPKEGPSILRIQQVVRGDSAAYFCASSPDSSGNTIYFGEGSWLTVV.

The gene calls are TRBV2 and TRBJ2-1; 8 bases align to TRBD2. Germline V lookup: CDR1 SNHLY, CDR2 FYNNEI. There are 15 residues in the CDR3. Unmatched junction bases numbered 10, after V lost 6 bases and J lost 6 bases. The CDR3 sequence: CASRTRAGRANEQFF. In DNA form, the CDR3 reads TGTGCCAGCAGGACGCGGGCCGGGAGGGCCAATGAGCAGTTCTTC.

This clone was detected once. The V gene is TRBV9, the J gene TRBJ2-7; tentatively, D is TRBD2 (5 bases). Germline V gives CDR1 SGDLS, CDR2 YYNGEE. CDR3 length equals 15 residues. Trimming cost V 2 bases and J 6 bases, with 18 bases left between them. The CDR3, as DNA: TGTGCCAGCAGCGTCAGAGCGGAGCCCCACGGCGAGCAGTACTTC. Amino acids: CASSVRAEPHGEQYF. Using reference TRBV9 and TRBJ2-7 for the parts outside the CDR3, the full variable domain is DSGVTQTPKHLITATGQRVTLRCSPRSGDLSVYWYQQSLDQGLQFLIQYYNGEERAKGNILERFSAQQFPDLHSELNLSSLELGDSALYFCASSVRAEPHGEQYFGPGTRLTVT.

CDR3 DNA sequence: TGTGCCAGCAGCCCGACTAGCGGGAACGCAGATACGCAGTATTTT. Residues: CASSPTSGNADTQYF. The V and J genes are TRBV7-3 and TRBJ2-3, with TRBD2 matching 11 bases. The CDR3 contains 15 residues. Trimming removed 5 bases from V and 4 bases from J; junction bases left unmatched: 5. Germline CDR1 is SGHTA and CDR2 is FQGTGA.

The rearrangement joins TRBV19 to TRBJ1-1; tentative D call: TRBD1 (5 bases). Per the germline V gene, CDR1 is LNHDA and CDR2 is SQIVND (reference sequence). The CDR3 loop spans 14 amino acids. V dropped 7 bases and J dropped 0 bases, with 12 bases sitting between them. The CDR3 protein is CASNRDFVNTEAFF. The CDR3 DNA is TGTGCCAGTAATAGGGACTTTGTGAACACTGAAGCTTTCTTT.